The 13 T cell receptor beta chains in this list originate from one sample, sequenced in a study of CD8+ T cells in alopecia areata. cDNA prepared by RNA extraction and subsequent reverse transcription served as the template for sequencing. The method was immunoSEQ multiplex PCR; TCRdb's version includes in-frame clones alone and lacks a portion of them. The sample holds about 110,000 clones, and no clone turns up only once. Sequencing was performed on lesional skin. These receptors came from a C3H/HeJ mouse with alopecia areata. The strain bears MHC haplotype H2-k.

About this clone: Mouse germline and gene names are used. The covered CDR3 bases are TGTGCTAGCAGTCCGGGACTGGGGAGGAACCAAGAC. This encodes CASSPGLGRNQD. In full, the CDR3 reads CASSPGLGRNQDTQYF. The V gene is TRBV17, the J gene TRBJ2-5; 10 bases align to TRBD2. The DNA ends 4 residues before the CDR3 does, and the rest of the CDR3 is filled in from the germline J gene. This CDR3 has 16 residues. Germline V gene data show CDR1 as MNHDT and CDR2 as YYDKIL. V lost 5 bases, J lost 0 bases, and 5 bases stayed unmatched. Based on the CDR3 plus reference TRBV17 and TRBJ2-5, the full variable domain is DTTVKQNPRYKLARVGKPVNLICSQTMNHDTMYWYQKKPNQAPKLLLFYYDKILNREADTFEKFQSSRPNNSFCSLYIGSAGLEYSAMYLCASSPGLGRNQDTQYFGPGTRLLVL.

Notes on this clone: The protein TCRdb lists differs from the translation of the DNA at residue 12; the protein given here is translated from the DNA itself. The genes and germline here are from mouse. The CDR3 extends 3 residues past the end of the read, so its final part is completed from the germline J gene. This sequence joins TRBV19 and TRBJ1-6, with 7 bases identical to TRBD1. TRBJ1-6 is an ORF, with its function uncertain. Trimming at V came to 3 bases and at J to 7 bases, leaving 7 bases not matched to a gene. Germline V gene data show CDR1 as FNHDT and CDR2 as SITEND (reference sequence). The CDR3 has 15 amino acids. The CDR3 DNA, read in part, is TGTGCCAGCAGTACAACAGGGGATGGGAATTCGCCC. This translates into CASSTTGDGNSP. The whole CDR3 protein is CASSTTGDGNSPLYF.

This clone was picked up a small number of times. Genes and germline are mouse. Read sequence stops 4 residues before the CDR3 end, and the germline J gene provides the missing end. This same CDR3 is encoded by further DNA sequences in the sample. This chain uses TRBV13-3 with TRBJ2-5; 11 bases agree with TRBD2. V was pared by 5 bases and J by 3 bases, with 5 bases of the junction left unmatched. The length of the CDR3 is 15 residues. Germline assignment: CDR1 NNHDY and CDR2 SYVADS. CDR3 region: CASSDGTGGQDTQYF. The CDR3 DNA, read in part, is TGTGCCAGCAGCGACGGGACTGGGGGACAAGAC.

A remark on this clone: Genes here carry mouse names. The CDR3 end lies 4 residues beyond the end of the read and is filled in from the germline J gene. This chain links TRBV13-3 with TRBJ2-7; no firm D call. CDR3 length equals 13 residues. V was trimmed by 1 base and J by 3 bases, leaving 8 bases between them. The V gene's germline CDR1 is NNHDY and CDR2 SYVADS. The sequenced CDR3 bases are TGTGCCAGCAGTGATATGACAATCTAT. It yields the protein CASSDMTIY. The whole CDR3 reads CASSDMTIYEQYF.

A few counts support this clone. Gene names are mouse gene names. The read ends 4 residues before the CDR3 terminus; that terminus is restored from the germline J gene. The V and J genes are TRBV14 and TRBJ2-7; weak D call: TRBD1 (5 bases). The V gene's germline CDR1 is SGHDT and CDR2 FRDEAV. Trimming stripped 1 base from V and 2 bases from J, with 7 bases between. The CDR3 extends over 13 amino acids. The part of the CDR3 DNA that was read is TGTGCCAGCAGTTTCCCGACAGCCTAT. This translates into CASSFPTAY. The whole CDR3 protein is CASSFPTAYEQYF. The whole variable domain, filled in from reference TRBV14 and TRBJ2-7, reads EAGVTQSPRYAVLQEGQAVSFWCDPISGHDTLYWYQQPRDQGPQLLVYFRDEAVIDNSQLPSDRFSAVRPKGTNSTLKIQSAKQGDTATYLCASSFPTAYEQYFGPGTRLTVL.

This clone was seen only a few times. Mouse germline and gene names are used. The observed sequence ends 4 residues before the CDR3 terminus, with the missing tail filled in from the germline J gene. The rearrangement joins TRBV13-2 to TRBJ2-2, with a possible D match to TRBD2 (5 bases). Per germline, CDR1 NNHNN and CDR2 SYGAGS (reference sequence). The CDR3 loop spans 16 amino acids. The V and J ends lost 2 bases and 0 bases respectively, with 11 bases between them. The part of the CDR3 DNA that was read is TGTGCCAGCGGTGACGGGCTGGGCACAAACACCGGG. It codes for CASGDGLGTNTG. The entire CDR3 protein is CASGDGLGTNTGQLYF.

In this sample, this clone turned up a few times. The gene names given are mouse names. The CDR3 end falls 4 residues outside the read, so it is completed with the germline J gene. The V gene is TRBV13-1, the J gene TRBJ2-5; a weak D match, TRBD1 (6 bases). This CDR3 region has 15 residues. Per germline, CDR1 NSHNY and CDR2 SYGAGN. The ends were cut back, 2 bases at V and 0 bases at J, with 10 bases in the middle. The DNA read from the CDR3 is TGTGCCAGCAGTGACCCGGGACATAACCAAGAC. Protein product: CASSDPGHNQD. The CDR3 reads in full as CASSDPGHNQDTQYF.

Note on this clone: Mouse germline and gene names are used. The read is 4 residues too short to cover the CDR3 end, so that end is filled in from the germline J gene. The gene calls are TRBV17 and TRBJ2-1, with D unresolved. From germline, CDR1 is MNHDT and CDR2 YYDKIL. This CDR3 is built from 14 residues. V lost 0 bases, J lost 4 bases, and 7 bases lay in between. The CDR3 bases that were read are TGTGCTAGCAGTAGAGACTCTAATTATGCT. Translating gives CASSRDSNYA. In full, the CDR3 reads CASSRDSNYAEQFF.

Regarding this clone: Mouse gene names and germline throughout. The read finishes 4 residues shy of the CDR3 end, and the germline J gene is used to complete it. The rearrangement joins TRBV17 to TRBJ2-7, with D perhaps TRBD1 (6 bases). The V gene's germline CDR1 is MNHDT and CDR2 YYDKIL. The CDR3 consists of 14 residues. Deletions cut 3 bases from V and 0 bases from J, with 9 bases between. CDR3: CASSREQGSYEQYF. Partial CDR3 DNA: TGTGCTAGCAGTAGGGAACAGGGCTCCTAT.

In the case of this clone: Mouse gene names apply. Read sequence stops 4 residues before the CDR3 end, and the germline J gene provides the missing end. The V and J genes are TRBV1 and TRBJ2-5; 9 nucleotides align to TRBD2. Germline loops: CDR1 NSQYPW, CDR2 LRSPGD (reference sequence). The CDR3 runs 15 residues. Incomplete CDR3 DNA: TGCACCTGCAGTGCCTCACTGGGGGGTAGAGAC. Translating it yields CTCSASLGGRD. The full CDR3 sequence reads CTCSASLGGRDTQYF.

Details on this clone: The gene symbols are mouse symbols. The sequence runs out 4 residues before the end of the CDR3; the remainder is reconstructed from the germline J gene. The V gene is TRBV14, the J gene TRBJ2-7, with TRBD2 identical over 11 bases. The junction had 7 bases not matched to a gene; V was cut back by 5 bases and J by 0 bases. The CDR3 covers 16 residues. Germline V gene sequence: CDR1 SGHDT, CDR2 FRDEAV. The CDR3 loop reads CASSPRDWGSSYEQYF. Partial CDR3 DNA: TGTGCCAGCAGCCCCCGGGACTGGGGGAGCTCCTAT.

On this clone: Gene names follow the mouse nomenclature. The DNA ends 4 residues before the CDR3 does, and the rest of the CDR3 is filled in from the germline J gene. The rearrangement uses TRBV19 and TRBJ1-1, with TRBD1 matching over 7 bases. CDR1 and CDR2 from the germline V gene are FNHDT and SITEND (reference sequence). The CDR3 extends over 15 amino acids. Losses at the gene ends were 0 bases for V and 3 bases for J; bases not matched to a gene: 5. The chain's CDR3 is CASSIEGGGDTEVFF. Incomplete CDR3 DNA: TGTGCCAGCAGTATAGAGGGAGGGGGCGACACA.

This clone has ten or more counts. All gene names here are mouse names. CDR3 protein: CASSIIRGHEQYF. The sequenced part of the CDR3 DNA is TGTGCCAGCAGTATAATCAGGGGGCAT. V usage is TRBV19 and J usage is TRBJ2-7; 8 positions agree with TRBD1. Coverage ceases 4 residues before the CDR3 finishes, and the germline J gene fills in the end. In germline, CDR1 is FNHDT, CDR2 SITEND (reference sequence). There are 13 residues in the CDR3.